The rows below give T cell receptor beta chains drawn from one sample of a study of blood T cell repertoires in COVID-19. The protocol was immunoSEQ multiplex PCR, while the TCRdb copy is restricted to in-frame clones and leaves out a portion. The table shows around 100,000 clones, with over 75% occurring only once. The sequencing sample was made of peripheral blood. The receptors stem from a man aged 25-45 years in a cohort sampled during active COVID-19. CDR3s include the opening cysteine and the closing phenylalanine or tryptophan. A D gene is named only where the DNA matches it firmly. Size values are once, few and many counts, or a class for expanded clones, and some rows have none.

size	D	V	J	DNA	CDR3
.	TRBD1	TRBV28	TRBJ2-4	TGTGCCAGCAGTCCACAGGGGACAGGGGGCCGAAACATTCAGTACTTC	CASSPQGTGGRNIQYF
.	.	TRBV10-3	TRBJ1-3	TGTGCCATCAGTGATTCAGGGACTGGAAACACCATATATTTT	CAISDSGTGNTIYF
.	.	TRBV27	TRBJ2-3	TGTGCCAGCTCCCACGACAGAACAGATACGCAGTATTTT	CASSHDRTDTQYF
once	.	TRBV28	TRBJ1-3	TGTGCCAGCAGTCCAACACTCAGGGGAAGGTCTGGAAACACCATATATTTT	CASSPTLRGRSGNTIYF
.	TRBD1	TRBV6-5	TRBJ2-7	TGTGCCAGCAGGGAGGGACAGGGGGCAAGGGAGCAGTACTTC	CASREGQGAREQYF
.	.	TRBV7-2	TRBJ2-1	TGTGCCAGCACCGCAGTTGGAGGGGGGGCCGGCTTGTCCTACAATGAGCAGTTCTTC	CASTAVGGGAGLSYNEQFF
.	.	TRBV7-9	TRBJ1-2	TGTGCCAGCAGCTTAGCCCCGTCGGGGGGATCTAACTATGGCTACACCTTC	CASSLAPSGGSNYGYTF
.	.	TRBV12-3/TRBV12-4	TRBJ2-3	TGTGCCAGCAGTTCGCAGAGCACAGATACGCAGTATTTT	CASSSQSTDTQYF
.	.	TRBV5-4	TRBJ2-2	TGTGCCAGCAGCTTGAGCGGGACAGGGAACACCGGGGAGCTGTTTTTT	CASSLSGTGNTGELFF
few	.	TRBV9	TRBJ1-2	TGTGCCAGCAGCGTAACCGGGGGTAACTATGGCTACACCTTC	CASSVTGGNYGYTF
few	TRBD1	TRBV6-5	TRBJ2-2	TGTGCCAGCCTGGAACAGGGGACGCACACCGGGGAGCTGTTTTTT	CASLEQGTHTGELFF
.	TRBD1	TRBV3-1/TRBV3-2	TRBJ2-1	TGTGCCAGCAGCCGACAGGGGGGCTCCTACAATGAGCAGTTCTTC	CASSRQGGSYNEQFF
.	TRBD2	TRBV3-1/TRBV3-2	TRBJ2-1	TGTGCCAGCAGCCAGCACCACTTAAGCGGGGGGCCGGGGGATGAGCAGTTCTTC	CASSQHHLSGGPGDEQFF
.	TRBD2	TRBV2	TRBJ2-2	TGTGCCAGCAGTGTCTCTAAGCGGGGGGCCGGGGGCACCGGGGAGCTGTTTTTT	CASSVSKRGAGGTGELFF
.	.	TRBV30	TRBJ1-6	TGTGCCTTACAGCAGGACACAATGAATTCACCCCTCCACTTT	CALQQDTMNSPLHF
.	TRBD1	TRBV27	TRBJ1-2	TGTGCCAGCAGTCCCAGGGGGGTGAGGGGCTACACCTTC	CASSPRGVRGYTF
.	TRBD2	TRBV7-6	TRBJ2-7	TGTGCCAGCAGCTTAGACCGCGGGGGGGCCTACGAGCAGTACTTC	CASSLDRGGAYEQYF
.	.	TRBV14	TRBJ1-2	TGTGCCAGCAGCCAAGCGGCCAGGGGTTGGGCCTATGGCTACACCTTC	CASSQAARGWAYGYTF
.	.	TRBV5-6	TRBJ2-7	TGTGCCAGCAGCTTAGAACAGAGAGTTACCTACGAGCAGTACTTC	CASSLEQRVTYEQYF
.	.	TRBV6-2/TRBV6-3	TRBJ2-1	TGTGCCAGCAGCCCCTCCCACAATGAGCAGTTCTTC	CASSPSHNEQFF
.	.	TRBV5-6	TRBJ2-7	TGTGCCAGCAGCTCCTGGGACTTTCTAGGGGACGAGCAGTACTTC	CASSSWDFLGDEQYF
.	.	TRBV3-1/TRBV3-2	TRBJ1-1	TGTGCCAGCAGCCAAGTCGTGGGACTGGCTTTCTTT	CASSQVVGLAFF
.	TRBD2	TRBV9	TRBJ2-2	TGTGCCAGCAGCGTCCGGTCCGGGACTAGTGGAACCGGGGAGCTGTTTTTT	CASSVRSGTSGTGELFF
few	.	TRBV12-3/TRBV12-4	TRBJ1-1	TGTGCCAGCAGTTTGGACAGCCGTGGGGGAGCTTTCTTT	CASSLDSRGGAFF
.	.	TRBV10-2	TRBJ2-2	TGCGCCAGCAGTGTCCAGGGGTTAGCGAACACCGGGGAGCTGTTTTTT	CASSVQGLANTGELFF
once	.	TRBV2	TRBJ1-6	TGTGCCAGCAGTGAGAAGAGCTCCTATAATTCACCCCTCCACTTT	CASSEKSSYNSPLHF
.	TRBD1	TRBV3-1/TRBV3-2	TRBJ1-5	TGTGCCAGCAGCCTGGGACAGTGGAATCAGCCCCAGCATTTT	CASSLGQWNQPQHF